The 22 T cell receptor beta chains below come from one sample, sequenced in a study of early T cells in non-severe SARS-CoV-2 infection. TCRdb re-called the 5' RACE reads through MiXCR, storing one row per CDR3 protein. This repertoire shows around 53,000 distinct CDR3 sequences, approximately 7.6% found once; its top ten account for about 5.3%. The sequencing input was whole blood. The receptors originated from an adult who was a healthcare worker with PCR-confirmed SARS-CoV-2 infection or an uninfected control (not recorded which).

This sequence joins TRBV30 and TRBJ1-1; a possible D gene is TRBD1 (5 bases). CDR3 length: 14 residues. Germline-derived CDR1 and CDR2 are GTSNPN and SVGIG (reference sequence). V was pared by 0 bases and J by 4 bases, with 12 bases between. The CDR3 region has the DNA TGTGCCTGGAGTGTAGGCTCAGGGTTCACTGAAGCTTTCTTT. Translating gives CAWSVGSGFTEAFF.

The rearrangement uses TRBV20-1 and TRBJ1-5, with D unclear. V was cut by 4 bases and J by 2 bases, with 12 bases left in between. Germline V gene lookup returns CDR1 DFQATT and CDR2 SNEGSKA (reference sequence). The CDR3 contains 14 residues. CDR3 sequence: CSANEGLGNQPQHF. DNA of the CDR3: TGCAGTGCTAACGAGGGTCTGGGCAATCAGCCCCAGCATTTT.

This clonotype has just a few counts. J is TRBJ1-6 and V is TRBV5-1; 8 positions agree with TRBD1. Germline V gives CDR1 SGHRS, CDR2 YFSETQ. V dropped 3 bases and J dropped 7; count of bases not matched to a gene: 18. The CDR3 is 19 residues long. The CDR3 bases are TGCGCCAGCAGCTGGGGGACAGGAGCCTCCCTCTCGCTCAATTCACCCCTCCACTTT. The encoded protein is CASSWGTGASLSLNSPLHF.

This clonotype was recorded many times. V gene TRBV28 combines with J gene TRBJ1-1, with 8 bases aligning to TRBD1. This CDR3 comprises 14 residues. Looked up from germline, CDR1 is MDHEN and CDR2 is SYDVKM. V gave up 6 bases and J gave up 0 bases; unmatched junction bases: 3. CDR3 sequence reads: CASRMTGVNTEAFF. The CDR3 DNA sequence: TGTGCCAGCAGGATGACAGGGGTGAACACTGAAGCTTTCTTT.

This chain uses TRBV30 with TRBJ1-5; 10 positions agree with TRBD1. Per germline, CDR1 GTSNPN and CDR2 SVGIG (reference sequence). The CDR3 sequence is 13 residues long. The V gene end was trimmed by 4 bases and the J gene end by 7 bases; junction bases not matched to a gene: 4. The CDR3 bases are TGTGCCTGGAAGGGGACAGGGGTCCAGCCCCAGCATTTT. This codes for CAWKGTGVQPQHF.

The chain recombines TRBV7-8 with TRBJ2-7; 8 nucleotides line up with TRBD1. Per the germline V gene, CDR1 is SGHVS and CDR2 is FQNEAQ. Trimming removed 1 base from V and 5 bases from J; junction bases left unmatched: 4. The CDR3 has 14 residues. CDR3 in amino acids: CASSLGTGSDEQYF. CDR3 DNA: TGTGCCAGCAGCTTAGGGACAGGGTCCGACGAGCAGTACTTC. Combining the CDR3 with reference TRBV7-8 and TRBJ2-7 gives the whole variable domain GAGVSQSPRYKVAKRGQDVALRCDPISGHVSLFWYQQALGQGPEFLTYFQNEAQLDKSGLPSDRFFAERPEGSVSTLKIQRTQQEDSAVYLCASSLGTGSDEQYFGPGTRLTVT.

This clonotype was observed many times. CDR3 in DNA: TGTGCCAGCAGCTTAGTATCAGGGCTACGGAGTAATGAGCAGTTCTTC. Residues: CASSLVSGLRSNEQFF. The chain recombines TRBV7-8 with TRBJ2-1; possibly TRBD1 for D (5 bases). V dropped 1 base and J dropped 7 bases, with 17 bases sitting between them. The V gene's germline CDR1 is SGHVS and CDR2 FQNEAQ. This CDR3 is built from 16 residues. Variable domain in full (rest from reference TRBV7-8 and TRBJ2-1): GAGVSQSPRYKVAKRGQDVALRCDPISGHVSLFWYQQALGQGPEFLTYFQNEAQLDKSGLPSDRFFAERPEGSVSTLKIQRTQQEDSAVYLCASSLVSGLRSNEQFFGPGTRLTVL.

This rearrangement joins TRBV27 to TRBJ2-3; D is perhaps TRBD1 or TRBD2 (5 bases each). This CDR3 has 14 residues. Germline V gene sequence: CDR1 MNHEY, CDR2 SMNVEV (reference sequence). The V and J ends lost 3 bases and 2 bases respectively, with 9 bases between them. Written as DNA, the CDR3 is TGTGCCAGCAGTTTCCGGGACCCCACAGATACGCAGTATTTT. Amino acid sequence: CASSFRDPTDTQYF.

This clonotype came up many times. CDR3 sequence: CASSFNRETQYF. CDR3 bases: TGTGCCAGCAGTTTTAACCGAGAGACCCAGTACTTC. The chain uses TRBV12-3 or TRBV12-4 and TRBJ2-5; D unresolved. V shed 3 bases and J shed 4 bases, with 6 bases lying between them. The CDR3 covers 12 residues.

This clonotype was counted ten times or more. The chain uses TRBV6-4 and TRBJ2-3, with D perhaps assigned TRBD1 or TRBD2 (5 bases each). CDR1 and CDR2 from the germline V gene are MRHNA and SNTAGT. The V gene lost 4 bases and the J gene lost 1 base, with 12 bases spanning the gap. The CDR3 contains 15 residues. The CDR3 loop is CASSAGQGGTDTQYF. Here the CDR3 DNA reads TGTGCCAGCAGTGCGGGCCAGGGAGGCACAGATACGCAGTATTTT.

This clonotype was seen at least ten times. For the CDR3, the DNA is TGTGCCAGCAGTACCTACAATGAGCAGTTCTTC. This encodes CASSTYNEQFF. The rearrangement uses TRBV28 and TRBJ2-1; no definite D call. V shed 5 bases and J shed 2 bases, with 1 base lying between them. This CDR3 contains 11 residues. Germline V CDR1 and CDR2: MDHEN, SYDVKM.

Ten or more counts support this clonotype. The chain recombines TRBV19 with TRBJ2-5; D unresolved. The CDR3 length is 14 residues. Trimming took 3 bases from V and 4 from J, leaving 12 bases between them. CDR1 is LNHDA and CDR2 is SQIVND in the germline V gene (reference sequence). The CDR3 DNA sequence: TGTGCCAGTAGTATGGAGCTAGTAACAGAGACCCAGTACTTC. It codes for CASSMELVTETQYF.

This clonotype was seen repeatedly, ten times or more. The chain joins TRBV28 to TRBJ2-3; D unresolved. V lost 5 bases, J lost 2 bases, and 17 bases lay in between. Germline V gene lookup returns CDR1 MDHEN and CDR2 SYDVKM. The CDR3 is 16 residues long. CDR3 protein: CASSHSLGFFTDTQYF. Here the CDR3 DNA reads TGTGCCAGCAGTCATTCTCTAGGATTTTTCACAGATACGCAGTATTTT.

The CDR3 bases are TGCGCCAGCAGCCAGGGGCCAGACGCTAACTATGGCTACACCTTC. Encoded protein: CASSQGPDANYGYTF. The chain uses TRBV4-3 and TRBJ1-2, with D tentatively TRBD1 (5 bases). With 3 bases removed from V and 0 bases from J, the gap between germline ends came to 11 bases. Germline V gene sequence: CDR1 LGHNA, CDR2 YSLEER. This CDR3 region has 15 residues.

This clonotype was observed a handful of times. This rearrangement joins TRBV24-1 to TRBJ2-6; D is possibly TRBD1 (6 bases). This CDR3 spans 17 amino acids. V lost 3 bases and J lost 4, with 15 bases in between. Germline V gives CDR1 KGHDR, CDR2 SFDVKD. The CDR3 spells CATSDHRTGLGANVLTF. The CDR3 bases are TGTGCCACCAGTGATCACCGAACAGGGTTAGGGGCCAACGTCCTGACTTTC.

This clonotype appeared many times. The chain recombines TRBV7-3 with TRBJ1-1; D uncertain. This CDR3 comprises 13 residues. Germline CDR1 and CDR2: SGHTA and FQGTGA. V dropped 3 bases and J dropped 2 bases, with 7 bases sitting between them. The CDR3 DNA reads TGTGCCAGCAGCTTCCAGGAAAACACTGAAGCTTTCTTT. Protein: CASSFQENTEAFF.

CDR3 sequence reads: CASSENTGGTEQFF. Here the CDR3 DNA reads TGCGCCAGCAGCGAAAATACAGGGGGCACTGAGCAGTTCTTC. The V call is TRBV5-1, the J call TRBJ2-1; TRBD1 aligns across 9 bases. CDR3 size: 14 residues. Germline V gene data show CDR1 as SGHRS and CDR2 as YFSETQ. Trimming took 4 bases from V and 9 from J; bases not matched to a gene: 8. Combining the CDR3 with reference TRBV5-1 and TRBJ2-1 gives the whole variable domain KAGVTQTPRYLIKTRGQQVTLSCSPISGHRSVSWYQQTPGQGLQFLFEYFSETQRNKGNFPGRFSGRQFSNSRSEMNVSTLELGDSALYLCASSENTGGTEQFFGPGTRLTVL.

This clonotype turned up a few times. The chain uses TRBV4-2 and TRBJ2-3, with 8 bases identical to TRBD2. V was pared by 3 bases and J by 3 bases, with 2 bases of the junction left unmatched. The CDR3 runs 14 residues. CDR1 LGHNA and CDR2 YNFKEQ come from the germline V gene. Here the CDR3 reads CASSQRGETDTQYF. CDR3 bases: TGTGCCAGCAGCCAGCGGGGGGAGACAGATACGCAGTATTTT.

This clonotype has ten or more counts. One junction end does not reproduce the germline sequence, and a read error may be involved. This CDR3 reads CASTPTSGAEAFF. CDR3 in DNA: TGTGCCAGCACCCCAACGTCCGGGGCTGAGGCTTTCTTT. This chain links TRBV12-3 or TRBV12-4 with TRBJ1-1, with D perhaps matching TRBD1 (5 bases). The CDR3 is 13 amino acids.

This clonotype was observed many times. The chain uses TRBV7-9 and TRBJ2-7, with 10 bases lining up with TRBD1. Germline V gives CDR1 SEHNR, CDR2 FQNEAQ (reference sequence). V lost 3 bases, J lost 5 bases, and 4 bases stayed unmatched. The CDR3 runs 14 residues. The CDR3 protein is CASSLLGTGDEQYF. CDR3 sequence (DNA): TGTGCCAGCAGCTTGCTAGGGACAGGGGACGAGCAGTACTTC.

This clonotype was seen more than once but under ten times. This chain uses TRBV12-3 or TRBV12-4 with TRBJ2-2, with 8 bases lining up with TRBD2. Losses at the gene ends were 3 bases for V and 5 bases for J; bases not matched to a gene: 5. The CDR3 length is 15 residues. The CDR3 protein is CASSFAGGYTGELFF. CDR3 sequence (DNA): TGTGCCAGCAGTTTCGCGGGGGGTTATACCGGGGAGCTGTTTTTT.

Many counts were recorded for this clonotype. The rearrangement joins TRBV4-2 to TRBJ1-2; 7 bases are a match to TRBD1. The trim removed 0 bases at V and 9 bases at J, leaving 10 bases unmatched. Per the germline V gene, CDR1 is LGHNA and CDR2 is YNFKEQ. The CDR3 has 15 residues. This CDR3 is CASSQEGGTEGSYTF. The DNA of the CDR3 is TGTGCCAGCAGCCAAGAGGGGGGGACAGAGGGTAGCTACACCTTC.